This TCR beta chain was documented in a study of breast tumors, draining lymph nodes, adjacent tissues. Study-wide points: Data fit most tumor T cells coming from lymph node, expanding in tumor.

This clonotype was observed at least ten times. The antigen remains unidentified. From the multiplex PCR reads, TCRdb called clonotypes with MiXCR, one entry per CDR3 protein. There are about 120,000 distinct CDR3 sequences in the sample; nearly 20% occur only once, and over 3% lies in the top ten. Breast cancer patients provided tissue from their axillary draining lymph nodes. Trimming took off 0 bases at V and 5 bases at J, with 13 bases between the two ends. From germline, CDR1 is DFQATT and CDR2 SNEGSKA (reference sequence). The CDR3 has 14 residues. This TCR came from a female donor with breast cancer. Some clones in this sample may be carry-over from other donors' samples. The V and J genes are TRBV20-1 and TRBJ2-5, with D perhaps assigned TRBD1 or TRBD2 (5 bases each). The sample consisted of axillary lymph node tissue. The CDR3 reads CSARDRQRGETQYF. The CDR3 coding sequence is TGCAGTGCTAGAGATAGACAGAGAGGGGAGACCCAGTACTTC.